This section outlines one TCR beta chain sequence together with its context. Its specificity is unknown. The data are from a study of CD8 T cells in ankylosing spondylitis. Study results and caveats: Disease-linked clones proved CD8+ and comparatively uncommon in peripheral blood. Seemingly characteristic of ankylosing spondylitis blood was a TCR beta motif consisting of about 8 highly homologous variants. Reports say disease-linked clones showed up significantly more in matched ankylosing spondylitis synovial fluid.

With 4 bases removed from V and 3 bases from J, the gap between germline ends came to 27 bases. The CDR3 sequence is 19 residues long. Germline CDR1 MNHEY, CDR2 SMNVEV (reference sequence). TCRdb re-derived calls from the 5' RACE reads in MiXCR, one entry per CDR3 protein. The sample has about 36,000 distinct CDR3 sequences, around 15% seen once. J is TRBJ1-1 and V is TRBV27; D unresolved. The source is a male donor with ankylosing spondylitis. The sequencing input was synovial fluid, either unsorted or a sorted T cell fraction (not recorded which). DNA of the CDR3: TGTGCCAGCAGTTCGCGGAAGCTTAATCCGGGGAAACAGCACACTGAAGCTTTCTTT. As protein: CASSSRKLNPGKQHTEAFF.